This TCR beta chain was sequenced during a study of T cell responses to AZD1222 COVID-19 vaccine. Measured with immunoSEQ multiplex PCR; TCRdb has only the in-frame clones, and not every one. The repertoire consists of approximately 140,000 clones, with approximately 93% occurring once and the leading ten covering over 0.9%. Of note for this clone: Antigen unknown. Other DNA sequences of this sample code for an identical CDR3.

Whole-study results and caveats: Researchers report vaccine-associated CD4 TCRs spanning spike, with dominance at 160-218 and 743-854. Increases in Spike-specific TCR breadth and depth were seen after two AZD1222 doses. The donors showed a predominance of white British ancestry and of females, with possible underestimation of clonal diversity.

Trimming left V 4 bases short and J 0 bases short, with 1 base between. CDR3 length equals 12 residues. The material sequenced was peripheral blood, taken on day 0 of MenACWY control vaccination. This clonotype originated in an adult in good health. The rearrangement uses TRBV12-3 or TRBV12-4 and TRBJ1-5; D is unclear. The CDR3 DNA reads TGTGCCAGCAGTTATAGCAATCAGCCCCAGCATTTT. This sequence encodes CASSYSNQPQHF.